This T cell receptor (beta chain) was sequenced during a study of cytomegalovirus exposure and HLA in healthy donors. Study conclusions and caveats: A later analysis appeared to link common viral pathogens to several of the most significant clusters. A missense DCLRE1C variant was associated with V- and J-gene trimming of TCR beta chains in a later analysis, and an independent cohort replicated the association. Published work reported that the classifier diagnosed cytomegalovirus status with high specificity and sensitivity.

Germline values: CDR1 MRHNA, CDR2 SNTAGT. Trimming took 0 bases from V and 2 from J; bases not matched to a gene: 3. The CDR3 spans 16 residues. Primers for the PCR totalled 60 Vbeta and 13 Jbeta. TCRdb keeps only in-frame clones here, not all; method: immunoSEQ multiplex PCR. The sample carries around 210,000 clones, around 80% recorded once. This clone was detected a few times. As yet, its antigen is unknown. The V call is TRBV6-4, the J call TRBJ2-3; 9 bases match TRBD2. The receptor's source is a boy between 10 and 17 years old in good health and CMV-seronegative. The sequenced sample was PBMCs. CDR3 in amino acids: CASSDSERGDTDTQYF. In DNA form, the CDR3 reads TGTGCCAGCAGTGACTCAGAGCGGGGGGACACAGATACGCAGTATTTT.